The clone carrying this T cell receptor (beta chain) occurred a few times. Its antigen is not known. One heparinised draw, averaging about 116 mL, was taken per donor. The sample originates from a study of beta chain features in type 1 diabetes. The study's findings and limits: Small HLA sub-analyses could not settle whether HLA shapes TCRB rearrangement. Individuals with type 1 diabetes displayed fewer insertions and more deletions at VDJ junctions.

This CDR3 is built from 15 residues. Trimming took off 1 base at V and 4 bases at J, with 11 bases between the two ends. CDR1 and CDR2 (germline): MGHRA, YSYEKL. TCRB transcripts that were expressed got sequenced, as all of the isolated RNA had been reverse transcribed. Sequencing was performed with immunoSEQ multiplex PCR; in TCRdb, only in-frame clones are kept and a portion is missing. The table records approximately 400,000 clones, roughly 16% of them present only once. The J gene is TRBJ1-5, the V gene TRBV4-1; D might be TRBD1 (6 bases). The sample taken for sequencing was naive CD4+ T cells from blood. The TCR comes from a woman aged 18-29 years in good health. The CDR3 DNA is TGCGCCAGCAGCCAAGTCGGGCAGGGGAATCAGCCCCAGCATTTT. It codes for CASSQVGQGNQPQHF.